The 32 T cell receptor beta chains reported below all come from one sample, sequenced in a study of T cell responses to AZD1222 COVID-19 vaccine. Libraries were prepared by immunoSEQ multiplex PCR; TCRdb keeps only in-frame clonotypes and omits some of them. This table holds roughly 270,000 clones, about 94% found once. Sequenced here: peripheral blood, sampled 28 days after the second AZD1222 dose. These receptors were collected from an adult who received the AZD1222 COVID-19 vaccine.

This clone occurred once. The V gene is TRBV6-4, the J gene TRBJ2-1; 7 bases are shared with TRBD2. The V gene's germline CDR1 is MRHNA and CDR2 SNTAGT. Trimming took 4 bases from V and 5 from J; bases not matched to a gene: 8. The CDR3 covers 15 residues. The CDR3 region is CASSVKPSGNNEQFF. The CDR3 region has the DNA TGTGCCAGCAGTGTCAAACCTAGCGGAAACAATGAGCAGTTCTTC.

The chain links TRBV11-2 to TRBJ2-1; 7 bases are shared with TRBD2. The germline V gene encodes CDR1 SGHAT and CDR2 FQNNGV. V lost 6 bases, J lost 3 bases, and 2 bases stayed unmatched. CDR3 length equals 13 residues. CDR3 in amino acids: CASSGRVYNEQFF. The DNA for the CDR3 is TGTGCCAGCAGTGGGAGGGTCTACAATGAGCAGTTCTTC.

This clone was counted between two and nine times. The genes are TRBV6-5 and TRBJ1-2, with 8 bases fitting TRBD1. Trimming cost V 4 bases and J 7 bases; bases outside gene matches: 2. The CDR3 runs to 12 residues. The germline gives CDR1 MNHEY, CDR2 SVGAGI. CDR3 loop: CASSSGGRGYTF. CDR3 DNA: TGTGCCAGCAGTTCAGGGGGCCGTGGCTACACCTTC.

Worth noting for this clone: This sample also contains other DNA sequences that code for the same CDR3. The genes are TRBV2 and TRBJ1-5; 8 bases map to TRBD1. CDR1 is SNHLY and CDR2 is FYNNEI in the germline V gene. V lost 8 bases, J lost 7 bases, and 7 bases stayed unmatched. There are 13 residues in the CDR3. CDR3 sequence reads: CASSGTGDQPQHF. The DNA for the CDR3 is TGTGCCAGCTCCGGGACAGGTGACCAGCCCCAGCATTTT.

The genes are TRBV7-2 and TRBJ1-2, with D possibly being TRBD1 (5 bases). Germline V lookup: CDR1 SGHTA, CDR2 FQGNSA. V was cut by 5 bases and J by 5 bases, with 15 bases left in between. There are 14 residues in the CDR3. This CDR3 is CASSPAGAWYGYTF. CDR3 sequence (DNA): TGTGCCAGCAGCCCGGCCGGGGCCTGGTATGGCTACACCTTC.

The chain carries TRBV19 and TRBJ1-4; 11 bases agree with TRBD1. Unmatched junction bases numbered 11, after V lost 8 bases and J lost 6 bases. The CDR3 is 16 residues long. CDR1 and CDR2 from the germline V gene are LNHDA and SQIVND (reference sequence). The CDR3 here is CASSGQGGILYEKLFF. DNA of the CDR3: TGTGCCAGTTCGGGACAGGGGGGGATTTTGTATGAAAAACTGTTTTTT.

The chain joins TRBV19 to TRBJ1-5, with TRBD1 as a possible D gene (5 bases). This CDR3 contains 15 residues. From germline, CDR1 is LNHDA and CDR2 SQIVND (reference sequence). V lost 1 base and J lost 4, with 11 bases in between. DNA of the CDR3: TGTGCCAGTAGTATAGGGACACACAGGAATCAGCCCCAGCATTTT. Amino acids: CASSIGTHRNQPQHF.

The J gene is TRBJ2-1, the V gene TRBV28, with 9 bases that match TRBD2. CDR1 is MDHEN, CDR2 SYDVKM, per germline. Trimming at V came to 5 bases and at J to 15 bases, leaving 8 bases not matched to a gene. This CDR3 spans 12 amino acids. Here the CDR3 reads CASSLPGLAGFF. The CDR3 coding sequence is TGTGCCAGCAGTCTACCGGGACTAGCAGGGTTCTTC.

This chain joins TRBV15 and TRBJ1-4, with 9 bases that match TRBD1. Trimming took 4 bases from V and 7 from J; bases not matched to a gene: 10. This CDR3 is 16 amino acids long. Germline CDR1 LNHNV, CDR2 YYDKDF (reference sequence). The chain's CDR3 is CATSNGVTGGPEKLFF. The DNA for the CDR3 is TGTGCCACCAGCAATGGAGTGACAGGGGGACCTGAAAAACTGTTTTTT.

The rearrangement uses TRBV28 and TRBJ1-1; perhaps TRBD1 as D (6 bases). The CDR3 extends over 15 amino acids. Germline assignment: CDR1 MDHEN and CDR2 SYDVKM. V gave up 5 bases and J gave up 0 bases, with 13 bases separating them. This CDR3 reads CASSAYRVMNTEAFF. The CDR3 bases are TGTGCCAGCAGTGCGTACAGGGTTATGAACACTGAAGCTTTCTTT.

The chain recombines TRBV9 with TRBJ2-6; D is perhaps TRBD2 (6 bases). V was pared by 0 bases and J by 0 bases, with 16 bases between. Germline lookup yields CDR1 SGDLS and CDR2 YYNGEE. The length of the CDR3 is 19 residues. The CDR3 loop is CASSVAVRTGDSGANVLTF. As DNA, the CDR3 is TGTGCCAGCAGCGTAGCTGTGAGGACGGGGGACTCTGGGGCCAACGTCCTGACTTTC. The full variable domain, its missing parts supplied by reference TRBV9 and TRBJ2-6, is DSGVTQTPKHLITATGQRVTLRCSPRSGDLSVYWYQQSLDQGLQFLIQYYNGEERAKGNILERFSAQQFPDLHSELNLSSLELGDSALYFCASSVAVRTGDSGANVLTFGAGSRLTVL.

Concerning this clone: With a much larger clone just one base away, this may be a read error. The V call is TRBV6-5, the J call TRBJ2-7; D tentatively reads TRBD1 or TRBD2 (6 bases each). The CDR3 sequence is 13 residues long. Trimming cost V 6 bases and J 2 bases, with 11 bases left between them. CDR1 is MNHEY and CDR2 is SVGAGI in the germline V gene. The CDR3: CASSPEGAYEQYF. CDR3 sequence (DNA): TGTGCCAGCAGCCCGGAGGGGGCCTACGAGCAGTACTTC.

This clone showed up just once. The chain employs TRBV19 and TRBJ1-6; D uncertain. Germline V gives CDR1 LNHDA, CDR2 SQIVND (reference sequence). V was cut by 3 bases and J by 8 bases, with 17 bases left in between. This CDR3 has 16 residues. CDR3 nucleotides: TGTGCCAGTAGTATCCGGGCTATACAATCAGATTCACCCCTCCACTTT. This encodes CASSIRAIQSDSPLHF.

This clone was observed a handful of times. The CDR3 sequence is CASSLWVTGEAFF. The CDR3, as DNA: TGTGCCAGCAGCTTATGGGTGACTGGTGAAGCTTTCTTT. The chain is built from TRBV5-6 and TRBJ1-1; D is undetermined. The V end lost 2 bases, the J end lost 7 bases, and 12 bases lay between the germline ends. The CDR3 runs to 13 residues. Germline assignment: CDR1 SGHDT and CDR2 YYEEEE.

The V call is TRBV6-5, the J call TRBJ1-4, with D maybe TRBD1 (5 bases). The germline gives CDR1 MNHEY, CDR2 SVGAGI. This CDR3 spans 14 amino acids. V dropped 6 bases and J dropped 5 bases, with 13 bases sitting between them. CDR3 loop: CASSDSWGNEKLFF. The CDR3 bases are TGTGCCAGCAGCGACAGCTGGGGCAATGAAAAACTGTTTTTT.

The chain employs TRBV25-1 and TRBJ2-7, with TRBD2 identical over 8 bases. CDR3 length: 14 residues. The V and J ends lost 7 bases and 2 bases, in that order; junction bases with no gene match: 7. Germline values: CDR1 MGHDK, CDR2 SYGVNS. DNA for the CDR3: TGTGCCAGCATTTATAGCGGGAACCCCTACGAGCAGTACTTC. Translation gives CASIYSGNPYEQYF.

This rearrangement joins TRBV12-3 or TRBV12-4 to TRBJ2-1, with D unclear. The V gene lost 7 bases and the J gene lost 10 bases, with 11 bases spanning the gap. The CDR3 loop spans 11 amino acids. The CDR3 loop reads CASTLTREQFF. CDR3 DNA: TGTGCCAGCACCCTCACGAGGGAGCAGTTCTTC.

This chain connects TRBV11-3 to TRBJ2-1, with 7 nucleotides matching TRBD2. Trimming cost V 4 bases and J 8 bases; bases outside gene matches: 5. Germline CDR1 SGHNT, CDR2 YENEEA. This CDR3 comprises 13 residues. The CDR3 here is CASSYVGGYEQFF. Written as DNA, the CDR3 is TGTGCCAGCAGCTATGTCGGGGGGTATGAGCAGTTCTTC.

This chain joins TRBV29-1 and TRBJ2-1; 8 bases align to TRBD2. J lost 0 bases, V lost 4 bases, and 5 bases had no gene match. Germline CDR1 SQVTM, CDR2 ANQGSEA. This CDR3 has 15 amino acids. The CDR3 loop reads CSVARRGDSYNEQFF. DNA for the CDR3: TGCAGCGTTGCACGGCGGGGGGACTCCTACAATGAGCAGTTCTTC.

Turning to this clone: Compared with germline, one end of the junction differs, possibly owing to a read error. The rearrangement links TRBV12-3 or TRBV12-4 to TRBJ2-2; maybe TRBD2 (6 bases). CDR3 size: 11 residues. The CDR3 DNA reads TGTGCCAGCAGACACTCCGGGGGGCTGTTTTTT. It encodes CASRHSGGLFF.

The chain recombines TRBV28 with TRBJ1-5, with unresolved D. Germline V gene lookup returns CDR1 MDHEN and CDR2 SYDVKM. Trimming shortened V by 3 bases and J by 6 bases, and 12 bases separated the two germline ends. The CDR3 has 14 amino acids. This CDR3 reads CASSFKGRVQPQHF. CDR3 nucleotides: TGTGCCAGCAGTTTTAAGGGCCGGGTTCAGCCCCAGCATTTT.

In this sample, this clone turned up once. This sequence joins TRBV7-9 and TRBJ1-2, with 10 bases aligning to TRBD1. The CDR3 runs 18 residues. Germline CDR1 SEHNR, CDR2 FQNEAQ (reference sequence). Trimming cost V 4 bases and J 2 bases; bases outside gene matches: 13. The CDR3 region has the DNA TGTGCCAGCAGCTCAAGACCGGGACAGGGGAAGGGGAACTATGGCTACACCTTC. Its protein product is CASSSRPGQGKGNYGYTF. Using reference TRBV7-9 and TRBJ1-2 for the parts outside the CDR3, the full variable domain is DTGVSQNPRHKITKRGQNVTFRCDPISEHNRLYWYRQTLGQGPEFLTYFQNEAQLEKSRLLSDRFSAERPKGSFSTLEIQRTEQGDSAMYLCASSSRPGQGKGNYGYTFGSGTRLTVV.

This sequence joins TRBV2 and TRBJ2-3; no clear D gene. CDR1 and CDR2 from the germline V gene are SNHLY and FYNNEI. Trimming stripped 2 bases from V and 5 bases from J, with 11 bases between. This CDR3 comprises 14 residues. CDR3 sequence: CASSENMMRDTQYF. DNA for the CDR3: TGTGCCAGCAGTGAAAATATGATGCGAGATACGCAGTATTTT.

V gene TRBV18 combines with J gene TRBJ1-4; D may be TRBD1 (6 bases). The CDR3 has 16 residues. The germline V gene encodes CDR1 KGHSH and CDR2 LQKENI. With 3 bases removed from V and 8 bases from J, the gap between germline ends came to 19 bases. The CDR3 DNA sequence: TGTGCCAGCTCACCTAATTTGGTCGGGGGCTGGGAAAAACTGTTTTTT. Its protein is CASSPNLVGGWEKLFF.

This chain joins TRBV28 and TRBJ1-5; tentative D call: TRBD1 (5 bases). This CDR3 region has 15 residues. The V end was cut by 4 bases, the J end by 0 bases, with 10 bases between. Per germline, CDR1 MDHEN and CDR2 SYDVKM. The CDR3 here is CASSYVGGSNQPQHF. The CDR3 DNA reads TGTGCCAGCAGTTACGTGGGGGGTAGCAATCAGCCCCAGCATTTT.

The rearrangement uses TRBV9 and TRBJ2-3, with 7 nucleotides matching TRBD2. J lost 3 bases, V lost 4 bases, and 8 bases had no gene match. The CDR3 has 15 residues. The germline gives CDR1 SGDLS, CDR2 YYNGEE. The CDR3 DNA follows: TGTGCCAGCAGCCTACGGGGAGGGAGGACAGATACGCAGTATTTT. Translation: CASSLRGGRTDTQYF.

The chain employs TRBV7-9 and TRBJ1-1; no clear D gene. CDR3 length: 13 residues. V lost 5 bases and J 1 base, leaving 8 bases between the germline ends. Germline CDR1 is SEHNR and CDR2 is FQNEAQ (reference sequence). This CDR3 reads CASSLQENTEAFF. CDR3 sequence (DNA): TGTGCCAGCAGCCTACAAGAGAACACTGAAGCTTTCTTT.

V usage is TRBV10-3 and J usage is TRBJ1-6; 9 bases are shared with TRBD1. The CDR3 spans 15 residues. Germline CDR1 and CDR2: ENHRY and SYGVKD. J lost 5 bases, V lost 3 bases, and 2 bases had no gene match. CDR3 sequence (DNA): TGTGCCATCAGTGATGGGACAGGGCATAATTCACCCCTCCACTTT. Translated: CAISDGTGHNSPLHF.

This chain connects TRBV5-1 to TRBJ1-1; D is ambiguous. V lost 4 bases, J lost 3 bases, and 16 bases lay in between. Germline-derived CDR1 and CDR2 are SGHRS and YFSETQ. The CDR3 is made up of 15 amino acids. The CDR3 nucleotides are TGCGCCAGCAGCACCGCCGAGGGTAGGGACACTGAAGCTTTCTTT. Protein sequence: CASSTAEGRDTEAFF.

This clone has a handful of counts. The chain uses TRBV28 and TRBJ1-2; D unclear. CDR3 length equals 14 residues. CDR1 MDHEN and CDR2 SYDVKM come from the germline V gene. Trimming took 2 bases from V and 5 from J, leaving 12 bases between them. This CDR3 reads CASSLLRRTYGYTF. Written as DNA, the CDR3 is TGTGCCAGCAGTTTACTGCGCAGGACGTATGGCTACACCTTC.

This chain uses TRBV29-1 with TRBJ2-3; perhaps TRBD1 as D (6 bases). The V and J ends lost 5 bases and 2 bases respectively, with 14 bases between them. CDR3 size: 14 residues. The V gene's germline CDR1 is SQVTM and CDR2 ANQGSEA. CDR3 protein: CSVSTGGLTDTQYF. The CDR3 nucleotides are TGCAGCGTTTCGACAGGCGGTCTCACAGATACGCAGTATTTT.

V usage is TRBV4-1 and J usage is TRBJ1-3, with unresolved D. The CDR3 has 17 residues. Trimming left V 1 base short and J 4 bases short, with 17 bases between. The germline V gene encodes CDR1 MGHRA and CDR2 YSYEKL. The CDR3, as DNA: TGCGCCAGCAGCCAAGGGCCAGCGGGCCCCCTCGGAAACACCATATATTTT. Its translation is CASSQGPAGPLGNTIYF.